A selection of T cell receptor beta chains follows, all from one sample in a study of blood T cell repertoires in COVID-19. Using immunoSEQ multiplex PCR, the repertoire was profiled, and TCRdb retains in-frame clones only, with some absent. This table holds some 100,000 clones, around 88% found once. Sequencing was done on a sample of peripheral blood. Receptors were obtained from a woman aged 65 to 85 with acute or convalescent COVID-19. The CDR3 runs from the conserved cysteine through the conserved F or W. D genes are given only for firm matches. Rows may omit the clone size; those that give it use once, few, many or a size class.

d_call j_call v_call clone_size cdr3_aa cdr3_nt
TRBD2 TRBJ2-3 TRBV7-9 NA CASSRLAGQGGDTQYF TGTGCCAGCAGCCGACTAGCGGGGCAAGGGGGGGATACGCAGTATTTT
TRBD2 TRBJ2-1 TRBV11-3 NA CASSLAGGSREQFF TGTGCCAGCAGCTTAGCTGGCGGGAGCCGCGAGCAGTTCTTC
NA TRBJ1-1 TRBV5-1 NA CASSLQRGIQNTEAFF TGCGCCAGCAGCTTGCAACGGGGGATTCAGAACACTGAAGCTTTCTTT
NA TRBJ2-5 TRBV3-1/TRBV3-2 NA CASSQDEVGAETQYF TGTGCCAGCAGCCAAGACGAGGTGGGGGCAGAGACCCAGTACTTC
TRBD2 TRBJ2-1 TRBV24-1 few CATSESSAGSSYNEQFF TGTGCCACCAGTGAATCATCAGCGGGGAGCTCCTACAATGAGCAGTTCTTC
NA TRBJ2-7 TRBV5-1 NA CASRSGGAGWSYEQYF TGCGCCAGCAGAAGCGGCGGCGCGGGGTGGTCCTACGAGCAGTACTTC
TRBD2 TRBJ2-3 TRBV5-1 once CASSPGGARLGDTQYF TGCGCCAGCAGCCCCGGGGGGGCCCGGTTAGGTGATACGCAGTATTTT
NA TRBJ2-7 TRBV30 NA CAWNRARVEEQYF TGTGCCTGGAACCGGGCCAGGGTAGAGGAGCAGTACTTC
NA TRBJ1-5 TRBV27 NA CASSPGYSNQPQHF TGTGCCAGCAGCCCAGGGTATAGCAATCAGCCCCAGCATTTT
NA TRBJ1-3 TRBV2 NA CASSDQGRGNTIYF TGTGCCAGCAGTGACCAGGGAAGGGGAAACACCATATATTTT
NA TRBJ2-5 TRBV24-1 NA CATSASRAGRWETQYF TGTGCCACCAGTGCATCCCGGGCAGGGAGGTGGGAGACCCAGTACTTC
NA TRBJ1-1 TRBV29-1 NA CSGGHGETEAFF TGCAGCGGCGGTCACGGGGAAACTGAAGCTTTCTTT
NA TRBJ2-1 TRBV5-4 once CASSLSGSTPLNEQFF TGTGCCAGCAGCTTGTCGGGAAGCACCCCTCTCAATGAGCAGTTCTTC
TRBD1 TRBJ1-2 TRBV5-5 NA CASSLATGSLSGYTF TGTGCCAGCAGCCTCGCGACAGGGAGCCTGTCGGGCTACACCTTC
TRBD2 TRBJ2-2 TRBV9 NA CASSVDLAGNTGELFF TGTGCCAGCAGCGTAGATCTAGCGGGGAACACCGGGGAGCTGTTTTTT
TRBD2 TRBJ2-1 TRBV11-2 NA CASSLFGTNYGSYNEQFF TGTGCCAGCAGCTTATTCGGGACTAACTACGGCTCCTACAATGAGCAGTTCTTC
NA TRBJ1-5 TRBV12-3/TRBV12-4 once CASTPDVEWPQHF TGTGCCAGCACCCCTGACGTGGAGTGGCCCCAGCATTTT
TRBD1 TRBJ2-7 TRBV28 few CASRPKGGRYEQYF TGTGCCAGCAGACCAAAAGGGGGCAGGTACGAGCAGTACTTC
NA TRBJ1-2 TRBV4-1 NA CASSQALGGGFLGYTF TGCGCCAGCAGCCAAGCTCTGGGCGGGGGATTTCTCGGCTACACCTTC
NA TRBJ1-5 TRBV11-2 NA CASSLYGGSNQPQHF TGTGCCAGCAGCTTATATGGAGGTAGCAATCAGCCCCAGCATTTT
NA TRBJ1-3 TRBV9 NA CASSVAGDSSSGNTIYF TGTGCCAGCAGCGTAGCGGGGGACTCTAGCTCTGGAAACACCATATATTTT
NA TRBJ1-2 TRBV6-5 NA CASGGFGGNYGYTF TGTGCCAGCGGAGGTTTCGGGGGTAACTATGGCTACACCTTC
TRBD1 TRBJ1-3 TRBV2 NA CASSSRTGDSGNTIYF TGTGCCAGCAGTAGCAGGACAGGCGACTCTGGAAACACCATATATTTT
NA TRBJ1-2 TRBV3-1/TRBV3-2 NA CASSAGYDNYGYTF TGTGCCAGCAGCGCCGGTTATGATAACTATGGCTACACCTTC
TRBD1 TRBJ1-4 TRBV6-1 NA CASSEVQGAVNEKLFF TGTGCCAGCAGTGAGGTTCAGGGGGCTGTTAATGAAAAACTGTTTTTT
TRBD2 TRBJ2-1 TRBV18 once CASSFSGILEQFF TGTGCCAGCTCATTTAGCGGGATCCTTGAGCAGTTCTTC
TRBD1 TRBJ2-1 TRBV11-1 NA CASSSHGTEDNEQFF TGTGCCAGCAGTTCCCACGGGACAGAAGACAATGAGCAGTTCTTC
NA TRBJ1-1 TRBV7-9 NA CASSSQMNTEAFF TGTGCCAGCAGCTCCCAGATGAACACTGAAGCTTTCTTT
TRBD2 TRBJ2-4 TRBV19 NA CASSSGSRGGLAKNIQYF TGTGCCAGTAGTAGCGGGAGCCGGGGGGGGCTAGCCAAAAACATTCAGTACTTC